One sample yielded the 31 T cell receptor beta chains listed below, sequenced in a study of blood T cells in healthy people across ages. The use of a sample-barcoded 5' primer and a J-beta primer mix characterized a second PCR of roughly 6 to 11 cycles. Via MiXCR, TCRdb re-called the 5' RACE reads, giving one row per CDR3 protein. The sample holds 600,000 to 900,000 distinct CDR3 sequences; approximately 24% are singletons and the top ten take 3%. The same sample was also studied in work on T cells of mothers and their children.

Sequenced sample: blood. Source of these receptors: a boy younger than 18 in good health.

CDR3 in amino acids: CASSLYLSGGETQYF. In DNA form, the CDR3 reads TGTGCCAGCAGTTTATATCTTAGCGGGGGGGAGACCCAGTACTTC. The chain uses TRBV12-3 or TRBV12-4 and TRBJ2-5; 10 bases fit TRBD2. V lost 2 bases and J lost 5; bases outside the gene matches: 5. The CDR3 totals 15 residues.

As regards this clonotype: The junction shows a germline mismatch at one end, possibly a read error. The chain recombines TRBV5-1 with TRBJ2-1; a weak D match, TRBD2 (5 bases). This CDR3 has 16 amino acids. Germline V lookup: CDR1 SGHRS, CDR2 YFSETQ. The CDR3 DNA reads as TGCGCCAGCAGCCAGAGTCGGTGGCCAGAGGGCAATGACCAGTTCTTC. It is translated as CASSQSRWPEGNDQFF.

This clonotype was detected only a few times. V gene TRBV5-5 combines with J gene TRBJ2-5, with TRBD2 matching 10 bases. The CDR3 spans 20 residues. Per the germline V gene, CDR1 is SGHKS and CDR2 is YYEKEE (reference sequence). The V and J ends lost 3 bases and 4 bases, in that order; junction bases with no gene match: 21. The DNA of the CDR3 is TGTGCCAGCAGCTGGACCCCGAGGACTAGCGGTCCGGACTTACGAGAGACCCAGTACTTC. It yields the protein CASSWTPRTSGPDLRETQYF.

The rearrangement joins TRBV5-1 to TRBJ2-5; 8 nucleotides match TRBD1. The V gene's germline CDR1 is SGHRS and CDR2 YFSETQ. There are 16 residues in the CDR3. V trimming: 4 bases; J trimming: 5 bases; junction bases outside the gene matches: 13. This CDR3 reads CASSRIPTGEGETQYF. Here the CDR3 DNA reads TGCGCCAGCAGCCGGATCCCGACAGGGGAAGGGGAGACCCAGTACTTC. Full variable domain (outside the CDR3, taken from reference TRBV5-1 and TRBJ2-5): KAGVTQTPRYLIKTRGQQVTLSCSPISGHRSVSWYQQTPGQGLQFLFEYFSETQRNKGNFPGRFSGRQFSNSRSEMNVSTLELGDSALYLCASSRIPTGEGETQYFGPGTRLLVL.

The chain couples TRBV5-1 to TRBJ2-3; TRBD1 agrees at 8 bases. The CDR3 has 17 amino acids. V lost 4 bases and J lost 0; bases outside the gene matches: 10. CDR1 is SGHRS, CDR2 YFSETQ, per germline. The CDR3 reads CASSPTWTGTSTDTQYF. The CDR3 region has the DNA TGCGCCAGCAGCCCGACCTGGACAGGGACTAGCACAGATACGCAGTATTTT.

Regarding this clonotype: One junction end does not reproduce the germline sequence, and a read error may be involved. V is TRBV10-1 and J is TRBJ2-5; possible D gene TRBD1, 5 bases. The CDR3 has 13 amino acids. CDR1 and CDR2 (germline): WNHNN, SYGVQD (reference sequence). CDR3 nucleotide sequence: TGCGCCAGCAGTGAGACAGGCCAACAGACCCAGTACTTC. Encoded protein: CASSETGQQTQYF.

This clonotype was seen more than once but under ten times. The chain combines TRBV18 with TRBJ2-7; TRBD1 matches 7 bases. The trim removed 1 base at V and 5 bases at J, leaving 8 bases unmatched. From germline, CDR1 is KGHSH and CDR2 LQKENI. The CDR3 consists of 15 residues. The CDR3 spells CASSPQTNTGDEQYF. CDR3 bases: TGTGCCAGCTCACCACAGACTAATACAGGGGACGAGCAGTACTTC.

This rearrangement joins TRBV12-3 or TRBV12-4 to TRBJ1-2; 9 positions agree with TRBD1. V lost 6 bases to trimming and J lost 4 bases; unmatched junction nucleotides: 9. CDR3 length: 15 residues. The CDR3 sequence is CASSGQGYYGYGYTF. CDR3 nucleotides: TGTGCCAGCAGCGGACAGGGGTATTATGGCTATGGCTACACCTTC.

This rearrangement joins TRBV7-9 to TRBJ2-1; 7 positions match TRBD1. The CDR3 runs to 15 residues. The V and J ends lost 5 bases and 2 bases, in that order; junction bases with no gene match: 6. CDR1 is SEHNR, CDR2 FQNEAQ, per germline (reference sequence). Written as DNA, the CDR3 is TGTGCCAGCAGCGCTCAGGGGACAGCCTACAATGAGCAGTTCTTC. Amino acids: CASSAQGTAYNEQFF.

The chain has TRBV5-1 and TRBJ2-2, with 7 nucleotides matching TRBD1. Looked up from germline, CDR1 is SGHRS and CDR2 is YFSETQ. V dropped 3 bases and J dropped 9; count of bases not matched to a gene: 11. The CDR3 spans 15 residues. The CDR3 protein is CASSSIGQGERELFF. The CDR3 DNA is TGCGCCAGCAGCTCGATCGGGCAGGGGGAGAGGGAGCTGTTTTTT.

This clonotype turned up a few times. The gene calls are TRBV28 and TRBJ2-5, with 8 bases that match TRBD2. This CDR3 region has 15 residues. Trimming removed 7 bases from V and 7 bases from J; junction bases left unmatched: 14. Germline CDR1 MDHEN, CDR2 SYDVKM. CDR3 sequence: CASTPGGDFKGTQYF. The DNA for the CDR3 is TGTGCCAGCACTCCGGGGGGGGATTTCAAGGGGACCCAGTACTTC.

As to this clonotype: An end of the junction differs from the germline gene, which may be a read error. This rearrangement joins TRBV11-2 to TRBJ2-2; possibly TRBD2 for D (5 bases). The CDR3 is 16 residues long. Germline CDR1 and CDR2: SGHAT and FQNNGV. DNA of the CDR3: TGTGCCAGCAGCCCCAGGACTGTCACGAAGACCGGGGAGCTGTTTTTT. The encoded protein is CASSPRTVTKTGELFF.

The chain employs TRBV29-1 and TRBJ1-2; tentative D call: TRBD1 (6 bases). The CDR3 loop spans 15 amino acids. Germline CDR1 is SQVTM and CDR2 is ANQGSEA. The germline V and J ends were trimmed by 5 bases and 5 bases, with 21 bases remaining between them. The CDR3 loop is CSVKGQTLGGYGYTF. In DNA form, the CDR3 reads TGCAGCGTTAAAGGACAGACCCTAGGAGGATATGGCTACACCTTC.

This clonotype was observed a handful of times. The rearrangement links TRBV6-5 to TRBJ1-2; 12 bases match TRBD1. V lost 6 bases and J lost 5; bases outside the gene matches: 7. The CDR3 sequence is 15 residues long. Germline CDR1 MNHEY, CDR2 SVGAGI. DNA for the CDR3: TGTGCCAGCAGGCCGGGACAGGGGGCTTGGTATGGCTACACCTTC. It translates to CASRPGQGAWYGYTF.

This chain joins TRBV29-1 and TRBJ2-5, with D maybe TRBD2 (7 bases). V was pared by 3 bases and J by 1 base, with 9 bases between. The CDR3 is 13 amino acids. In germline, CDR1 is SQVTM, CDR2 ANQGSEA. The CDR3 DNA follows: TGCAGCGTTGATCGGGGGGCCCAAGAGACCCAGTACTTC. Its protein product is CSVDRGAQETQYF.

V is TRBV7-8 and J is TRBJ1-2; D perhaps matches TRBD1 (5 bases). Germline V gene lookup returns CDR1 SGHVS and CDR2 FQNEAQ. The CDR3 is 14 amino acids. With 2 bases removed from V and 7 bases from J, the gap between germline ends came to 14 bases. CDR3 DNA: TGTGCCAGCAGCTTACTCGGGGCGGCGGGTGGCTACACCTTC. Protein: CASSLLGAAGGYTF.

This chain connects TRBV6-5 to TRBJ2-7; D gene uncertain. Deletions cut 2 bases from V and 2 bases from J, with 10 bases between. The CDR3 spans 14 residues. CDR1 and CDR2 (germline): MNHEY, SVGAGI. The CDR3: CASSYGRVAYEQYF. DNA for the CDR3: TGTGCCAGCAGTTACGGCCGGGTTGCCTACGAGCAGTACTTC.

In this sample, this clonotype turned up once. The V gene is TRBV20-1, the J gene TRBJ2-7, with 8 bases lining up with TRBD2. The length of the CDR3 is 14 residues. The V and J ends lost 4 bases and 3 bases, in that order; junction bases with no gene match: 8. CDR1 and CDR2 from the germline V gene are DFQATT and SNEGSKA (reference sequence). The CDR3 loop reads CSAIPGLVCYEQYF. The CDR3 DNA reads as TGCAGTGCTATTCCGGGACTAGTTTGCTACGAGCAGTACTTC.

This clonotype was seen a handful of times. The V and J genes are TRBV6-5 and TRBJ2-7, with a tentative D call TRBD2 (5 bases). The CDR3 runs 13 residues. Germline V gives CDR1 MNHEY, CDR2 SVGAGI. Trimming removed 9 bases from V and 5 bases from J, with 17 bases in between. The DNA for the CDR3 is TGTGCCAGGAAGAGGGTTCACCAGGACGAGCAGTACTTC. Its protein product is CARKRVHQDEQYF.

The V and J genes are TRBV29-1 and TRBJ2-5, with D perhaps TRBD1 (6 bases). There are 11 residues in the CDR3. Germline-derived CDR1 and CDR2 are SQVTM and ANQGSEA. The CDR3 protein is CSTQGSETQYF. The CDR3 nucleotides are TGCAGTACACAGGGCTCAGAGACCCAGTACTTC.

This clonotype came up a few times. The chain joins TRBV7-9 to TRBJ2-7, with 13 bases matching TRBD2. Trimming cost V 0 bases and J 5 bases; bases outside gene matches: 10. CDR1 is SEHNR, CDR2 FQNEAQ, per germline (reference sequence). CDR3 length: 18 amino acids. The CDR3 DNA is TGTGCCAGCAGCTTAGCGGGGGCCTGGACTAGCGGGAGCCACGAGCAGTACTTC. Its translation: CASSLAGAWTSGSHEQYF.

The genes are TRBV5-1 and TRBJ2-1; D is unclear. The V end lost 0 bases, the J end lost 6 bases, and 10 bases lay between the germline ends. The CDR3 spans 14 residues. Germline V lookup: CDR1 SGHRS, CDR2 YFSETQ. CDR3 bases: TGCGCCAGCAGCTTGGCACCCTATGCCAATGAGCAGTTCTTC. As protein: CASSLAPYANEQFF.

The V call is TRBV29-1, the J call TRBJ1-2; D is undetermined. Germline V gene sequence: CDR1 SQVTM, CDR2 ANQGSEA. The CDR3 is made up of 12 amino acids. V was pared by 0 bases and J by 8 bases, with 10 bases between. The CDR3 coding sequence is TGCAGCGTTGAAGATATTGGGGAAGGCTACACCTTC. Translation: CSVEDIGEGYTF.

This clonotype occurred a few times. In DNA, the CDR3 is TGTGCCAGCAGGAGACAGGGCTCTGGAAACACCATATATTTT. Translation: CASRRQGSGNTIYF. The chain recombines TRBV27 with TRBJ1-3; 7 nucleotides align to TRBD1. Germline V CDR1 and CDR2: MNHEY, SMNVEV (reference sequence). V was clipped by 6 bases and J by 0 bases; unmatched bases: 2. The CDR3 spans 14 residues.

The chain couples TRBV5-1 to TRBJ2-2; D unclear. V lost 7 bases, J lost 3 bases, and 10 bases lay in between. CDR1 and CDR2 from the germline V gene are SGHRS and YFSETQ. This CDR3 region has 13 residues. CDR3 DNA sequence: TGCGCCAGCCAGGTTAGGGACACCGGGGAGCTGTTTTTT. The encoded protein is CASQVRDTGELFF.

The chain carries TRBV4-2 and TRBJ2-5, with TRBD2 identical over 8 bases. Germline trimming cut 0 bases from V and 5 bases from J; bases unmatched to any gene: 11. The CDR3 extends over 17 amino acids. Germline values: CDR1 LGHNA, CDR2 YNFKEQ. The CDR3 sequence is CASSQDLLGGAVETQYF. CDR3 nucleotides: TGTGCCAGCAGCCAAGATTTGCTCGGGGGGGCTGTGGAGACCCAGTACTTC.

Only a few counts were recorded for this clonotype. The chain uses TRBV20-1 and TRBJ2-5; possibly TRBD1 or TRBD2 for D (6 bases each). This CDR3 spans 15 amino acids. The V end lost 6 bases, the J end lost 2 bases, and 19 bases lay between the germline ends. The germline gives CDR1 DFQATT, CDR2 SNEGSKA (reference sequence). The CDR3 region has the DNA TGCAGTGCCCCCCCTCCCCGGGGGCGACAAGAGACCCAGTACTTC. It specifies CSAPPPRGRQETQYF.

The gene calls are TRBV20-1 and TRBJ2-1; D is uncertain. In germline, CDR1 is DFQATT, CDR2 SNEGSKA (reference sequence). The CDR3 consists of 13 residues. V lost 4 bases, J lost 4 bases, and 11 bases lay in between. In nucleotides, the CDR3 is TGCAGTGCTAACACTGACACATACAATGAGCAGTTCTTC. It is translated as CSANTDTYNEQFF.

This clonotype has just a few counts. The chain links TRBV12-3 or TRBV12-4 to TRBJ2-5, with 7 bases fitting TRBD1. The J call may be faulty, since TRBJ2-7 better matches the DNA end. This CDR3 comprises 15 residues. The CDR3 DNA is TGTGCCAGCAGTCCTAGGGGACAGCTACCCTACGAGCAGTACTTC. Translating gives CASSPRGQLPYEQYF.

This rearrangement joins TRBV20-1 to TRBJ1-2; 7 nucleotides agree with TRBD1. Germline V gene lookup returns CDR1 DFQATT and CDR2 SNEGSKA (reference sequence). The CDR3 loop spans 12 amino acids. V lost 6 bases and J lost 8; bases outside the gene matches: 9. The CDR3 spells CSAPTGSGGYTF. In DNA form, the CDR3 reads TGCAGTGCCCCGACAGGGTCTGGCGGCTACACCTTC.

The chain joins TRBV20-1 to TRBJ2-2; TRBD1 matches at 8 bases. This CDR3 is 12 amino acids long. Germline-derived CDR1 and CDR2 are DFQATT and SNEGSKA (reference sequence). J was trimmed by 3 bases and V by 8 bases; bases with no gene match: 2. The CDR3 region is CSTRGHTGELFF. The CDR3 nucleotides read TGCAGTACCAGGGGGCACACCGGGGAGCTGTTTTTT.